The 4 T cell receptor beta chains below come from one sample, sequenced in a study of blood T cells in healthy people across ages. The second PCR ran about 7 to 12 cycles with a sample-barcoded 5' primer and J-beta primers. TCRdb re-derived calls from the 5' RACE reads in MiXCR, one entry per CDR3 protein. This sample carries around 1.1 million distinct CDR3 sequences, 35% to 45% of them seen once, and the ten largest clones take about 12%. Sequencing was done on a sample of blood. Receptor source: a man aged 18 to 30 in good health.

The gene calls are TRBV6-1 and TRBJ1-5; tentatively, D is TRBD1 (5 bases). CDR1 MNHNS and CDR2 SASEGT come from the germline V gene. Trimming removed 6 bases from V and 5 bases from J, with 20 bases in between. This CDR3 comprises 16 residues. As DNA, the CDR3 is TGTGCCAGCAGCTTGGACACATCGGTCGTTGATCAGCCCCAGCATTTT. This translates into CASSLDTSVVDQPQHF.

The chain carries TRBV9 and TRBJ1-5; a possible D gene is TRBD1 (5 bases). Trimming removed 3 bases at V and 4 bases at J, with 11 bases between. CDR1 and CDR2 (germline): SGDLS, YYNGEE. The CDR3 covers 14 residues. CDR3 coding DNA: TGTGCCAGCAGCGCCGCAGGGAGGAATCAGCCCCAGCATTTT. This translates into CASSAAGRNQPQHF.

The rearrangement links TRBV18 to TRBJ2-7; 10 nucleotides match TRBD1. Germline CDR1 KGHSH, CDR2 LQKENI. V gave up 2 bases and J gave up 3 bases; unmatched junction bases: 4. The CDR3 totals 15 residues. CDR3 sequence (DNA): TGTGCCAGCTCACCATTCGGACAGGGGGACTACGAGCAGTACTTC. The encoded protein is CASSPFGQGDYEQYF.

Concerning this clonotype: This may come from a read error, since a much larger clone is one base off. The rearrangement joins TRBV7-2 to TRBJ2-1, with 7 bases identical to TRBD2. The CDR3 has 16 amino acids. Germline CDR1 SGHTA, CDR2 FQGNSA. The CDR3 is CVSSLGVLAEYNEQFF. The CDR3 nucleotides read TGTGTCAGCAGCTTAGGCGTCCTAGCGGAGTACAATGAGCAGTTCTTC.